The sample holds one count of the clone carrying this T cell receptor beta chain. Its specificity is unknown. This entry is derived from a study of CD8 T cells in Susac syndrome. Study-level results: Acknowledgment was made by the study that its TCR sequencing and HLA analysis involved a relatively small number of individuals.

RNA in amounts of about 0.5 to 1 ug was reverse transcribed with random hexamers. The CDR3 of TCR beta was amplified by immunoSEQ multiplex PCR across 54 Vbeta and 13 Jbeta. TCRdb re-analysed the immunoSEQ multiplex PCR reads in MiXCR, keeping a single row per CDR3 protein. The sample includes 100,000 or so distinct CDR3 sequences, 95% of them seen just once. Patients with Susac syndrome met the recently defined diagnostic criteria for definite or probable disease. The CDR3 loop spans 13 amino acids. The V gene lost 5 bases and the J gene lost 7 bases, with 11 bases spanning the gap. CDR1 and CDR2 from the germline V gene are SGHTA and FQGNSA.

Sequenced material: CD8+ T cells from PBMCs. The clonotype comes from a human donor with Susac syndrome. J is TRBJ1-4 and V is TRBV7-2; no firm D call. CDR3 DNA sequence: TGTGCCAGCAGCCGGCTGGGAGCTGAAAAACTGTTTTTT. It translates to CASSRLGAEKLFF.